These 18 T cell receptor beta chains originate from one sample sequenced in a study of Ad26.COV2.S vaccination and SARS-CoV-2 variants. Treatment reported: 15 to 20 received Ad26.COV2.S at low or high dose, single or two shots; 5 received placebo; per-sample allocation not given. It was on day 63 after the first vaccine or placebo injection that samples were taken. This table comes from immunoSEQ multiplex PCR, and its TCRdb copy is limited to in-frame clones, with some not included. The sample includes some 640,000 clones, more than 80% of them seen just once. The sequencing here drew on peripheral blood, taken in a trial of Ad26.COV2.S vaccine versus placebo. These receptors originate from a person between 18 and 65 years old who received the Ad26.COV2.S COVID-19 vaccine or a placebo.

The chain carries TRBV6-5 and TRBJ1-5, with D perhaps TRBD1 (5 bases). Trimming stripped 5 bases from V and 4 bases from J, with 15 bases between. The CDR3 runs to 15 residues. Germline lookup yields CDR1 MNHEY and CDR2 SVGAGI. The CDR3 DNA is TGTGCCAGCAGTACGGGACCTTCGGGGAATCAGCCCCAGCATTTT. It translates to CASSTGPSGNQPQHF.

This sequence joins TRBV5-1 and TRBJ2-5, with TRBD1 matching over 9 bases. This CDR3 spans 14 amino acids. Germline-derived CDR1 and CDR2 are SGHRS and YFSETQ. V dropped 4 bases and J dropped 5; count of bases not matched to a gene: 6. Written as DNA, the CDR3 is TGCGCCAGCAGCGAGGGACAGGGCTTCGAGACCCAGTACTTC. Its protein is CASSEGQGFETQYF.

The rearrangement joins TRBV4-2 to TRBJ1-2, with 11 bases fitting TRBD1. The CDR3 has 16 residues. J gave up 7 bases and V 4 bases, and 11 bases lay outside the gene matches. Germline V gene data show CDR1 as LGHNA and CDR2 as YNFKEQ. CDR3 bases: TGTGCCAGCAGCCCAGACTTCGGACAGGGGGCGATTGGCTACACCTTC. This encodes CASSPDFGQGAIGYTF.

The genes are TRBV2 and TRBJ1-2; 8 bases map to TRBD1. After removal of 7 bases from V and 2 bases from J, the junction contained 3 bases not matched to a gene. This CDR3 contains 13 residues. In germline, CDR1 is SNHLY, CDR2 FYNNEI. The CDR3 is CASMTGENYGYTF. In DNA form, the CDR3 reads TGTGCCAGCATGACAGGGGAAAACTATGGCTACACCTTC. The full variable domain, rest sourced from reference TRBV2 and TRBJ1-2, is EPEVTQTPSHQVTQMGQEVILRCVPISNHLYFYWYRQILGQKVEFLVSFYNNEISEKSEIFDDQFSVERPDGSNFTLKIRSTKLEDSAMYFCASMTGENYGYTFGSGTRLTVV.

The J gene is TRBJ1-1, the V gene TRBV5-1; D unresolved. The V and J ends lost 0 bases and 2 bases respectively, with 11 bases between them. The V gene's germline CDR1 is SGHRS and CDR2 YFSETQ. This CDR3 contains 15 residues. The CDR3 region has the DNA TGCGCCAGCAGCTTGGCCTCGGCCGGTAACACTGAAGCTTTCTTT. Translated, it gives CASSLASAGNTEAFF.

Here the CDR3 reads CASRPADVKYTEAFF. CDR3 nucleotides: TGTGCCAGTAGACCCGCGGACGTAAAATACACTGAAGCTTTCTTT. This sequence joins TRBV19 and TRBJ1-1, with D unclear. Germline values: CDR1 LNHDA, CDR2 SQIVND (reference sequence). There are 15 residues in the CDR3. V shed 6 bases and J shed 3 bases, with 17 bases lying between them.

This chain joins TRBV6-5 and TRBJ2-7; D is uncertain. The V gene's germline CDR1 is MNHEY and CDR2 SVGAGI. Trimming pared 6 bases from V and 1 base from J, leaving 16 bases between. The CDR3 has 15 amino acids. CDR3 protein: CASSLGMWGSYEQYF. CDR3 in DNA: TGTGCCAGCAGCCTTGGGATGTGGGGTTCCTACGAGCAGTACTTC.

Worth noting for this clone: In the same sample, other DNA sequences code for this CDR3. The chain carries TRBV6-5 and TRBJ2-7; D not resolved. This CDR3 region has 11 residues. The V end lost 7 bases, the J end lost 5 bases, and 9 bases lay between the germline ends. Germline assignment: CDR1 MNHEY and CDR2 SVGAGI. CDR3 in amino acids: CASTRGNEQYF. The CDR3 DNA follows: TGTGCCAGCACCCGTGGGAACGAGCAGTACTTC.

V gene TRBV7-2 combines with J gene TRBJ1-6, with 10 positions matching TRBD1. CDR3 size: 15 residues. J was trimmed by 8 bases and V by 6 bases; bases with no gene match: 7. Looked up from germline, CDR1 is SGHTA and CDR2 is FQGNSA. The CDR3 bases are TGTGCCAGCAGAACCGGGACAGGGGTATATTCACCCCTCCACTTT. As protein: CASRTGTGVYSPLHF.

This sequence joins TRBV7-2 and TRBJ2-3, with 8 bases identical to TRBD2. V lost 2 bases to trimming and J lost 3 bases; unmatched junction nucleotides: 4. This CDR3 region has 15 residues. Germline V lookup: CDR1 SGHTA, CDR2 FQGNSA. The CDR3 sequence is CASSLTGRDTDTQYF. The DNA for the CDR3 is TGTGCCAGCAGCTTAACCGGGAGGGATACAGATACGCAGTATTTT.

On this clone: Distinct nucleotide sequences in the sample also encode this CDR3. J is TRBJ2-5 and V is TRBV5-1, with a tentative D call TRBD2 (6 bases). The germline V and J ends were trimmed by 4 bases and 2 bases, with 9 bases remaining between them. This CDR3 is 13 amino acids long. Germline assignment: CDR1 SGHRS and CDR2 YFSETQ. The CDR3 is CASSAGSQETQYF. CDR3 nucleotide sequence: TGCGCCAGCAGCGCGGGATCTCAAGAGACCCAGTACTTC.

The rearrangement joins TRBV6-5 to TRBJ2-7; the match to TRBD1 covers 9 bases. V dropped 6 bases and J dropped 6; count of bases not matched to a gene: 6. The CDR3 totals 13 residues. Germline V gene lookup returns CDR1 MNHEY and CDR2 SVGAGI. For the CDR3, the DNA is TGTGCCAGCAGCCGAGACAGGGGGACCGAGCAGTACTTC. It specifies CASSRDRGTEQYF.

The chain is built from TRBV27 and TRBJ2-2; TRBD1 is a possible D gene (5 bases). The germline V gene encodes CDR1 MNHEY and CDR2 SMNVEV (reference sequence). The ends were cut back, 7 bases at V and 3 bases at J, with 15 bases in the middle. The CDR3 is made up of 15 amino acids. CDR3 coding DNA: TGTGCCAGCACCCGGGCAGGGTGGGACACCGGGGAGCTGTTTTTT. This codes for CASTRAGWDTGELFF.

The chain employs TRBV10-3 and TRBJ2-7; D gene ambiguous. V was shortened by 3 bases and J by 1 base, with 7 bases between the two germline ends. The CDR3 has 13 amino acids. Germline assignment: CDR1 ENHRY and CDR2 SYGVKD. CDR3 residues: CAISDGQSYEQYF. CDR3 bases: TGTGCCATCAGTGATGGGCAGTCCTACGAGCAGTACTTC.

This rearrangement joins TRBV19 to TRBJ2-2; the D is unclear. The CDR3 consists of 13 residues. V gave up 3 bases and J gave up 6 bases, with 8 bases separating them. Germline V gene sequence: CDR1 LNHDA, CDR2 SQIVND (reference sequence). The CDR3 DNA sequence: TGTGCCAGTAGTATTCTACAGCCCGGGGAGCTGTTTTTT. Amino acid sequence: CASSILQPGELFF.

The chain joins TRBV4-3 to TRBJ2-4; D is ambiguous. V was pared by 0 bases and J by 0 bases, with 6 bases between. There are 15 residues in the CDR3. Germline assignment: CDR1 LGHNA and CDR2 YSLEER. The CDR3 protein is CASSQDPGAKNIQYF. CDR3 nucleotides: TGCGCCAGCAGCCAAGATCCCGGAGCCAAAAACATTCAGTACTTC.

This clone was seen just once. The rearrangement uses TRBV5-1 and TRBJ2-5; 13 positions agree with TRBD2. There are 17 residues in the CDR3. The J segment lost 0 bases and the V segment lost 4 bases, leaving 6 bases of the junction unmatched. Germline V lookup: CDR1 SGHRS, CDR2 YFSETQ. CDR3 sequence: CASSPGLAGANQETQYF. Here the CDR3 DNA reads TGCGCCAGCAGCCCTGGACTAGCGGGAGCTAACCAAGAGACCCAGTACTTC.

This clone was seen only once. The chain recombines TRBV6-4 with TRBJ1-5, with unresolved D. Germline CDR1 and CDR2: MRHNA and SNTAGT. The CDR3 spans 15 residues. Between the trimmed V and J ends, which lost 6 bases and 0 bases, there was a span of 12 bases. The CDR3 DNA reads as TGTGCCAGCAGACTGGAGGCCTATAGCAATCAGCCCCAGCATTTT. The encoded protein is CASRLEAYSNQPQHF.